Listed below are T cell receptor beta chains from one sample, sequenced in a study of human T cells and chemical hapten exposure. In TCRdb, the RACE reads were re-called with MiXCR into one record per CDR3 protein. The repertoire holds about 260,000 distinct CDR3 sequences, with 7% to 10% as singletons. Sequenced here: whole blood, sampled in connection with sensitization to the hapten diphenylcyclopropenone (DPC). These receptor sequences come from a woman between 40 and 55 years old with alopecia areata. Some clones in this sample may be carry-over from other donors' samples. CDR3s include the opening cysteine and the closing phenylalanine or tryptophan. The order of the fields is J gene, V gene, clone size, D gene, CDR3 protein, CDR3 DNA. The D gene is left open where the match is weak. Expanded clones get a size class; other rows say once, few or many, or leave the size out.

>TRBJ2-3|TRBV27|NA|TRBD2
CASRTGTSGDTDTRYF
TGTGCCAGCAGAACAGGGACTAGCGGCGACACAGATACGCGGTATTTT
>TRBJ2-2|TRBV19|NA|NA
CASTPDWARRELFF
TGTGCCAGTACCCCAGACTGGGCCCGCCGGGAGCTGTTTTTT
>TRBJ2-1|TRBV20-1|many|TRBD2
CSARGLADYNEQFF
TGCAGTGCTAGGGGACTAGCGGACTACAATGAGCAGTTCTTC
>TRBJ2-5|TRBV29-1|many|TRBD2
CSANQAGARETQYF
TGCAGCGCCAATCAAGCGGGAGCTCGGGAGACCCAGTACTTC
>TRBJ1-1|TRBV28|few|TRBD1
CASTTGDSKNTEAFF
TGTGCCAGCACGACAGGGGACTCTAAGAACACTGAAGCTTTCTTT
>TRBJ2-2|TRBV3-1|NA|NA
CASSQALVNTGELFF
TGTGCCAGCAGCCAAGCTCTAGTTAACACCGGGGAGCTGTTTTTT
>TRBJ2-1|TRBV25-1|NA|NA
CASGSGLAAEQFF
TGTGCCAGCGGGAGCGGCCTAGCTGCTGAGCAGTTCTTC
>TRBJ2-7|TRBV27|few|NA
CASSQIRGNEQYF
TGTGCCAGCAGCCAAATCCGGGGGAACGAGCAGTACTTC
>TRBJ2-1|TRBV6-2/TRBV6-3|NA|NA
CASSYLGGVPSHNEQFF
TGTGCCAGCAGTTACTTGGGCGGGGTCCCCTCCCACAATGAGCAGTTCTTC
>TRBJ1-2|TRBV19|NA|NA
CASSITAGYGYTF
TGTGCCAGTAGTATAACCGCGGGGTACGGCTACACCTTC
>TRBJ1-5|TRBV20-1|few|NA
CSALLLIGDSNQPQHF
TGCAGTGCTCTCCTCCTAATCGGGGACAGCAATCAGCCCCAGCATTTT
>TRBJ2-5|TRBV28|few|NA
CASSLMGRLQETQYF
TGTGCCAGCAGTTTAATGGGCCGACTGCAAGAGACCCAGTACTTC
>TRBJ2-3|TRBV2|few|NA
CASTGLSSDTQYF
TGTGCCAGCACAGGGTTAAGCTCAGATACGCAGTATTTT
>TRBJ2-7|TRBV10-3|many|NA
CAISDLNEQYF
TGTGCCATCAGTGATTTGAACGAGCAGTACTTC
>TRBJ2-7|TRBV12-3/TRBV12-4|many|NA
CASSFGTQYEQYF
TGTGCCAGCAGTTTTGGGACCCAATACGAGCAGTACTTC
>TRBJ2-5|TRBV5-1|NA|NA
CASSHGYGEETQYF
TGCGCCAGCAGCCACGGGTATGGGGAGGAGACCCAGTACTTC
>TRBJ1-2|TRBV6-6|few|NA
CASSFQPNYGYTF
TGTGCCAGCAGTTTCCAGCCGAACTATGGCTACACCTTC